This T cell receptor beta chain was profiled in a study of T-cell reconstitution after alpha-beta-depleted transplantation in children. For TCRbeta, the library was prepared with unique molecular identifiers. TCRdb analysed the PCR reads with MiXCR anew, one entry per CDR3 protein. The sample lists 670,000 or so distinct CDR3 sequences, 10% to 15% seen once, with 0.79% in the top ten. The V gene end was trimmed by 7 bases and the J gene end by 0 bases; junction bases not matched to a gene: 14. Germline values: CDR1 SGHRS, CDR2 YFSETQ. The CDR3 spans 18 residues. This clonotype turned up a few times. The material sequenced was PBMCs, taken before TCRalphabeta/CD19-depleted stem cell transplant. The rearrangement uses TRBV5-1 and TRBJ2-1; 9 positions match TRBD2. This sequence was found in a girl aged 2-9 years with congenital amegakaryocytic thrombocytopenia, due to receive a stem cell transplant. CDR3 in amino acids: CASGGVGPTSGSYNEQFF. CDR3 DNA: TGCGCCAGCGGGGGCGTGGGCCCGACTAGCGGCTCCTACAATGAGCAGTTCTTC. Complete variable domain (other parts from reference TRBV5-1 and TRBJ2-1): KAGVTQTPRYLIKTRGQQVTLSCSPISGHRSVSWYQQTPGQGLQFLFEYFSETQRNKGNFPGRFSGRQFSNSRSEMNVSTLELGDSALYLCASGGVGPTSGSYNEQFFGPGTRLTVL.